The rows below give T cell receptor beta chains drawn from one sample of a study of T cell responses to AZD1222 COVID-19 vaccine. Some clones are missing from TCRdb's copy, which holds only in-frame ones; the method was immunoSEQ multiplex PCR. The sample lists approximately 180,000 clones, around 92% occurring once. The source material was peripheral blood, sampled on day 0 of AZD1222 vaccination. Source of these receptors: an adult in good health. Each CDR3 is given with its conserved first and last residue. The D gene is left open where the match is weak. Size values are once, few and many counts, or a class for expanded clones, and some rows have none.

CDR3	DNA	D	size	V	J
CASSQEGTPGLGTYNEQFF	TGCGCCAGCAGCCAAGAAGGGACTCCGGGACTAGGGACTTACAATGAGCAGTTCTTC	TRBD2	NA	TRBV4-1	TRBJ2-1
CASSFPPQGGNQPQHF	TGTGCCAGCAGTTTTCCTCCACAGGGTGGCAATCAGCCCCAGCATTTT	NA	NA	TRBV28	TRBJ1-5
CAALQGDTGELFF	TGTGCCGCTTTACAGGGGGATACCGGGGAGCTGTTTTTT	TRBD1	NA	TRBV24-1	TRBJ2-2
CASSFTRDQPQHF	TGTGCCAGCAGCTTCACCCGTGATCAGCCCCAGCATTTT	NA	NA	TRBV7-2	TRBJ1-5
CASSQYVRNEQFF	TGTGCCAGCTCACAGTACGTGCGGAATGAGCAGTTCTTC	NA	many	TRBV18	TRBJ2-1
CASKIGMGQGENEQFF	TGTGCCAGCAAGATAGGAATGGGACAGGGGGAAAATGAGCAGTTCTTC	TRBD1	NA	TRBV27	TRBJ2-1
CASSYGTAGANVLTF	TGTGCCAGCAGTTACGGGACAGCTGGGGCCAACGTCCTGACTTTC	TRBD1	NA	TRBV6-6	TRBJ2-6
CASARQGKEYGYTF	TGTGCCAGCGCCCGACAGGGAAAAGAGTATGGCTACACCTTC	TRBD1	NA	TRBV2	TRBJ1-2
CASRYGQGATEAFF	TGTGCCAGCAGATATGGACAGGGGGCGACTGAAGCTTTCTTT	TRBD1	many	TRBV27	TRBJ1-1
CATSRDKPRNTEAFF	TGTGCCACCAGCAGAGATAAACCGCGGAACACTGAAGCTTTCTTT	NA	NA	TRBV15	TRBJ1-1
CASSIRGDTEAFF	TGTGCCAGTAGTATACGTGGGGACACTGAAGCTTTCTTT	NA	NA	TRBV19	TRBJ1-1
CASSRQSREKLFF	TGTGCCAGCAGTCGACAGTCTAGGGAAAAACTGTTTTTT	NA	NA	TRBV28	TRBJ1-4
CASSPRTGGQETQYF	TGTGCCAGCAGCCCCAGGACAGGGGGCCAGGAGACCCAGTACTTC	TRBD1	NA	TRBV5-6	TRBJ2-5
CASSPELTNYEQYF	TGTGCCAGCAGCCCCGAGCTGACAAACTACGAGCAGTACTTC	NA	NA	TRBV4-2	TRBJ2-7
CASSILAGGLFNEQFF	TGTGCCAGTAGTATTTTAGCAGGGGGGCTTTTCAATGAGCAGTTCTTC	NA	NA	TRBV19	TRBJ2-1
CASSYGGGGQFGYGYTF	TGTGCCAGCAGTTACGGGGGAGGAGGACAGTTTGGCTATGGCTACACCTTC	NA	NA	TRBV6-2/TRBV6-3	TRBJ1-2
CASSPLTDTYNSPLHF	TGTGCCAGCAGCCCGCTTACAGATACCTATAATTCACCCCTCCACTTT	NA	NA	TRBV27	TRBJ1-6
CASGSGLAGQETQYF	TGTGCTAGTGGTTCCGGACTAGCGGGACAAGAGACCCAGTACTTC	TRBD2	NA	TRBV12-5	TRBJ2-5